The rows below give T cell receptor beta chains drawn from one sample of a study of cytomegalovirus exposure and HLA in healthy donors. Using immunoSEQ multiplex PCR, the repertoire was profiled, and TCRdb retains in-frame clones only, with some absent. The data show 150,000 or so clones, with under 85% seen just once and about 4% held by the top ten. Sequenced sample: PBMCs. Receptors were obtained from a man aged 45-60 years in good health and CMV-seropositive. Each CDR3 is given with its conserved first and last residue. The D gene is left open where the match is weak. Size tells how often a clone was seen (once, few, many) or the class of an expanded clone, and some rows leave it out.

>TRBV11-2|NA|TRBJ2-1|NA
TGTGCCAGCAGCTCAATTGAGGCCTACAATGAGCAGTTCTTC
CASSSIEAYNEQFF
>TRBV10-3|few|TRBJ2-3|TRBD2
TGTGCCATCAGCCCGACTAGCGGGGGAACCACAGATACGCAGTATTTT
CAISPTSGGTTDTQYF
>TRBV4-2|NA|TRBJ2-7|TRBD2
TGTGCCAGCAGCCAAGGCGGGGGGCCTCCCTACGAGCAGTACTTC
CASSQGGGPPYEQYF
>TRBV13|NA|TRBJ1-2|NA
TGTGCCAGCAGCTTAGCGTCGGTCAACTATGGCTACACCTTC
CASSLASVNYGYTF
>TRBV9|few|TRBJ2-1|TRBD2
TGTGCCAGCAGCGTGGCCGGGACTAGCGGAAACAATGAGCAGTTCTTC
CASSVAGTSGNNEQFF
>TRBV13|NA|TRBJ2-5|NA
TGTGCCAGCAGCCAGGGGTCTCCGGCGGGAGAGACCCAGTACTTC
CASSQGSPAGETQYF
>TRBV29-1|NA|TRBJ2-3|TRBD2
TGCAGCGTTGGGAGGGGGCTAGCGGGGGGGACCGGCGTGGGAGATACGCAGTATTTT
CSVGRGLAGGTGVGDTQYF
>TRBV27|NA|TRBJ2-1|TRBD1
TGTGCCAGCAGTTTCTTCGTACAGGGGGATCTAGTTAACAATGAGCAGTTCTTC
CASSFFVQGDLVNNEQFF
>TRBV9|NA|TRBJ1-1|NA
TGTGCCAGCAGCCCTGCGGGAGCGAACACTGAAGCTTTCTTT
CASSPAGANTEAFF
>TRBV2|NA|TRBJ2-2|NA
TGTGCCAGCAGCCCTTGGCTAGCTACCGGGGAGCTGTTTTTT
CASSPWLATGELFF
>TRBV7-6|few|TRBJ2-5|NA
TGTGCCAGCAGCTCAGGGGAAGAGACCCAGTACTTC
CASSSGEETQYF
>TRBV7-9|NA|TRBJ1-6|NA
TGTGCCAGCAGCTCCTCGCTTGGGGGGGGGCCTTCACCCCTCCACTTT
CASSSSLGGGPSPLHF
>TRBV27|NA|TRBJ2-7|NA
TGTGCCAGCAGTTTAGGCAGGGGCACCCGCTACGAGCAGTACTTC
CASSLGRGTRYEQYF
>TRBV2|NA|TRBJ2-5|TRBD2
TGTGCCAGCAAACCCGGGACTAGCGGGAGCCAAGAGACCCAGTACTTC
CASKPGTSGSQETQYF
>TRBV4-1|NA|TRBJ1-2|NA
TGCGCCAGCAGCCGCCTTCTGGACAGCGACTATGGCTACACCTTC
CASSRLLDSDYGYTF
>TRBV5-1|NA|TRBJ2-5|NA
TGCGCCAGCAGCTTGGCCGCCGGGGAAGGTGAGACCCAGTACTTC
CASSLAAGEGETQYF
>TRBV9|NA|TRBJ2-3|TRBD1
TGTGCCAGCAGCGGCGGGACAGGGAGGCCAGATACGCAGTATTTT
CASSGGTGRPDTQYF
>TRBV30|NA|TRBJ1-2|TRBD1
TGTGCCTGGAGCCCAGGGGGCAGCTATGGCTACACCTTC
CAWSPGGSYGYTF
>TRBV9|NA|TRBJ1-1|NA
TGTGCCAGCAGCGTAGAGGGCAGGGGCACTGAAGCTTTCTTT
CASSVEGRGTEAFF
>TRBV9|NA|TRBJ2-1|TRBD1
TGTGCCAGCAGCGGGACGGGACAGGGGGCAGGCAATGAGCAGTTCTTC
CASSGTGQGAGNEQFF
>TRBV4-1|NA|TRBJ2-7|NA
TGCGCCAGCAGCCAAGCGTCGCTAGCCTACGAGCAGTACTTC
CASSQASLAYEQYF
>TRBV27|NA|TRBJ1-5|NA
TGTGCCAGCAGTCCCCAAAACGTCGGGTCACACAATCAGCCCCAGCATTTT
CASSPQNVGSHNQPQHF
>TRBV19|NA|TRBJ1-5|NA
TGTGCCAGTAGTATTTCAGTGTCGCCCCAGCATTTT
CASSISVSPQHF
>TRBV7-3|NA|TRBJ1-6|TRBD1
TGTGCCAGCAGCCTGACAGGGGGCGGTTCACCCCTCCACTTT
CASSLTGGGSPLHF
>TRBV5-6|NA|TRBJ1-4|NA
TGTGCCAGCAGCTTGGGTACAGCTAATGAAAAACTGTTTTTT
CASSLGTANEKLFF
>TRBV6-6|few|TRBJ2-2|NA
TGTGCCAGTCGCGGGACAGTGAACACCGGGGAGCTGTTTTTT
CASRGTVNTGELFF
>TRBV10-1|NA|TRBJ2-1|NA
TGCGCCAGCTGGGTAGCGCCCGGTAATGAGCAGTTCTTC
CASWVAPGNEQFF
>TRBV7-2|once|TRBJ2-5|NA
TGTGCCAGCAGCTTAGAAGGAGCTATGGTGTGGGGCAACGAGACCCAGTACTTC
CASSLEGAMVWGNETQYF
>TRBV2|NA|TRBJ2-3|TRBD1
TGTGCCAGCAGATACAGGGGAGTAGCAGATACGCAGTATTTT
CASRYRGVADTQYF
>TRBV7-2|NA|TRBJ2-3|TRBD2
TGTGCCAGCAGCTACACGGGGGGGCTAGGAGATACGCAGTATTTT
CASSYTGGLGDTQYF
>TRBV10-3|NA|TRBJ2-7|TRBD1
TGTGCCATCAAGGGGGCGGCCAACTACGAGCAGTACTTC
CAIKGAANYEQYF
>TRBV5-1|NA|TRBJ2-6|TRBD1
TGCGCCAGCAGCTTTGGCTCAGGGGGCTCTGGGGCCAACGTCCTGACTTTC
CASSFGSGGSGANVLTF
>TRBV5-4|NA|TRBJ1-6|TRBD1
TGTGCCAGCAGCTCGGACAGGGGGCGTGGGTCACCCCTCCACTTT
CASSSDRGRGSPLHF
>TRBV6-1|NA|TRBJ1-1|NA
TGTGCCAGCAGTGAAGGGGGCGAGAATTCGCCCGGCACTGAAGCTTTCTTT
CASSEGGENSPGTEAFF
>TRBV7-9|NA|TRBJ1-2|TRBD1
TGTGCCAGCAGAGCAGGGGGCTCCCGTGGCTACACCTTC
CASRAGGSRGYTF
>TRBV5-1|NA|TRBJ2-1|TRBD2
TGCGCCAGCAGCTTTTTCCCCTGGACTAGCGGGGGGTCGGGCTATGAGCAGTTCTTC
CASSFFPWTSGGSGYEQFF
>TRBV6-5|NA|TRBJ2-1|TRBD1
TGTGCCAGCAGTCCCGAAGGACAGGTCTACAATGAGCAGTTCTTC
CASSPEGQVYNEQFF
>TRBV11-1|few|TRBJ1-4|TRBD1
TGTGCCAGCAGCCTGCAGACAGGGACTAATGAAAAACTGTTTTTT
CASSLQTGTNEKLFF
>TRBV7-8|NA|TRBJ1-2|NA
TGTGCCAGCAGCTTCCTCCGACAGGACCTAGGGGGCTACACCTTC
CASSFLRQDLGGYTF
>TRBV9|NA|TRBJ2-3|NA
TGTGCCAGCAGCGGGAGGGCCTTAGATACGCAGTATTTT
CASSGRALDTQYF
>TRBV28|NA|TRBJ2-7|TRBD2
TGTGCCAGCAGTGAGATTAGCGGGGGGAGCTCCTACGAGCAGTACTTC
CASSEISGGSSYEQYF
>TRBV6-5|NA|TRBJ1-2|TRBD1
TGTGCCAGCAGAACCGGGACAGGGGGTTTGGGCTACACCTTC
CASRTGTGGLGYTF
>TRBV9|NA|TRBJ1-4|NA
TGTGCCAGCAGCGTAAGTGGGCAGACTAATGAAAAACTGTTTTTT
CASSVSGQTNEKLFF
>TRBV14|NA|TRBJ1-1|NA
TGTGCCAGCAGCCAAGCCCCGGCTGAAGCTTTCTTT
CASSQAPAEAFF
>TRBV10-3|NA|TRBJ2-6|NA
TGTGCCATCAGTGTAGCCAGCCGAGTAGATCAGACCTCTGGGGCCAACGTCCTGACTTTC
CAISVASRVDQTSGANVLTF
>TRBV10-3|NA|TRBJ2-3|TRBD2
TGTGCCATCAGTGAGAGGCTAGCGGACACAGATACGCAGTATTTT
CAISERLADTDTQYF
>TRBV9|few|TRBJ1-4|NA
TGTGCCAGCAGCGATAAACAGGGAACGAATGAAAAACTGTTTTTT
CASSDKQGTNEKLFF
>TRBV15|once|TRBJ2-3|TRBD1
TGTGCCACCAGCAGGCACAGGGGTGGCACAGATACGCAGTATTTT
CATSRHRGGTDTQYF
>TRBV19|NA|TRBJ1-4|NA
TGTGCCAGTAGTTCGGCAACTAATGAAAAACTGTTTTTT
CASSSATNEKLFF
>TRBV30|NA|TRBJ1-1|TRBD1
TGTGCCTGGAGTGTACAGGGGTACACTGAAGCTTTCTTT
CAWSVQGYTEAFF
>TRBV6-1|NA|TRBJ1-1|NA
TGTGCCAGCAGCCGGGGGGGGACTGAAGCTTTCTTT
CASSRGGTEAFF
>TRBV9|NA|TRBJ2-5|NA
TGTGCCAGCAGCGCCTCGACAGGCCTACAAGAGACCCAGTACTTC
CASSASTGLQETQYF
>TRBV5-6|NA|TRBJ1-5|NA
TGTGCCAGCAACCTCGGGGGTCAGCCCCAGCATTTT
CASNLGGQPQHF